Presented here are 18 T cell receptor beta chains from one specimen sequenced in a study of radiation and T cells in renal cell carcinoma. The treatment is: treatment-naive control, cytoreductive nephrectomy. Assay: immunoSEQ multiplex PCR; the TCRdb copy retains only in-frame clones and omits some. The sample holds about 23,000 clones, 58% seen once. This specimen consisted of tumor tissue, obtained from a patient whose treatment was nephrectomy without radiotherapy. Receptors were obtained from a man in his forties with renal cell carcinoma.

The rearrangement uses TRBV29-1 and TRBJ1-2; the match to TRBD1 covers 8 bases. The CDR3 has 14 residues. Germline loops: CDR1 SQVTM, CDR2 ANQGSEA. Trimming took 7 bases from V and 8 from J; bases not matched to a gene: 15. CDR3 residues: CSAPGGMLLDGYTF. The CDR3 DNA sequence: TGCAGCGCCCCAGGGGGCATGCTTCTAGACGGCTACACCTTC.

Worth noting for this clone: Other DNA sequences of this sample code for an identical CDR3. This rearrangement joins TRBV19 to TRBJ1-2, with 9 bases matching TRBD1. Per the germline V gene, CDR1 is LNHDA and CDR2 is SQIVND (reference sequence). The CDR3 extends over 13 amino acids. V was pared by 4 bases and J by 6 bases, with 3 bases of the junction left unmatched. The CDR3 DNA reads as TGTGCCAGTAGTAGGGGACAGGGTAATGGCTACACCTTC. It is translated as CASSRGQGNGYTF.

As DNA, the CDR3 is TGTGCCAGCAGGCCAGACTCGGGGGGATACAATGAGCAGTTCTTC. Translating it yields CASRPDSGGYNEQFF. The V gene is TRBV6-5, the J gene TRBJ2-1, with TRBD2 matching 7 bases. This CDR3 is built from 15 residues. Germline trimming cut 6 bases from V and 4 bases from J; bases unmatched to any gene: 9. CDR1 is MNHEY and CDR2 is SVGAGI in the germline V gene.

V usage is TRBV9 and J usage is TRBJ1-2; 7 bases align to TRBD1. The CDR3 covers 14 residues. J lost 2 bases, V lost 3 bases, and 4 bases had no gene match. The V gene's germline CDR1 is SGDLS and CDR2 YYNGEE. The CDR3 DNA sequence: TGTGCCAGCAGCGCCCAACAGGGGAACTATGGCTACACCTTC. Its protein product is CASSAQQGNYGYTF.

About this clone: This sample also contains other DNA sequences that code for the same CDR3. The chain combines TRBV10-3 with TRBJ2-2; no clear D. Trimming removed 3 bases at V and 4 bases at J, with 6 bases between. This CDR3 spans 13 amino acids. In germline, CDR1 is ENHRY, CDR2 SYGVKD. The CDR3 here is CAISDLGTGELFF. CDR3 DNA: TGTGCCATCAGTGATTTGGGCACCGGGGAGCTGTTTTTT.

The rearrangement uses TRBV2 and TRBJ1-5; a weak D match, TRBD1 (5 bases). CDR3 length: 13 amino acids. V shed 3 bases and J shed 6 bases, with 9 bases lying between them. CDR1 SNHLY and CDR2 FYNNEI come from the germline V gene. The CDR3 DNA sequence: TGTGCCAGCAGTGAGGAGGGGCCTCAGCCCCAGCATTTT. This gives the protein CASSEEGPQPQHF.

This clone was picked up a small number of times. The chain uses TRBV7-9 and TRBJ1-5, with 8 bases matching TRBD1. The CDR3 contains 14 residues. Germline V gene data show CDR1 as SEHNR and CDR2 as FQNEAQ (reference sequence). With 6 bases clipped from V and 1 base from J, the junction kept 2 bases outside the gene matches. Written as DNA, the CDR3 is TGTGCCAGCAGTGCAGGGGGCAGCAATCAGCCCCAGCATTTT. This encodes CASSAGGSNQPQHF.

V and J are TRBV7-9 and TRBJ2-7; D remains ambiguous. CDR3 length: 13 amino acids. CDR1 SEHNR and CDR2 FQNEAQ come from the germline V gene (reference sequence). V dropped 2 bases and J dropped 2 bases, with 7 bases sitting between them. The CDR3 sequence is CASSLQETYEQYV. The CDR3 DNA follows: TGTGCCAGCAGCTTACAAGAAACCTACGAGCAGTACGTC.

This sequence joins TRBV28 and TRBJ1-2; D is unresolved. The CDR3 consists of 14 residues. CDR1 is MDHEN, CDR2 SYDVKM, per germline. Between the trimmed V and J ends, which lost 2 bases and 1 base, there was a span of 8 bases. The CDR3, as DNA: TGTGCCAGCAGTTTAAGGGTCTTTAACTATGGCTACACCTTC. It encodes CASSLRVFNYGYTF.

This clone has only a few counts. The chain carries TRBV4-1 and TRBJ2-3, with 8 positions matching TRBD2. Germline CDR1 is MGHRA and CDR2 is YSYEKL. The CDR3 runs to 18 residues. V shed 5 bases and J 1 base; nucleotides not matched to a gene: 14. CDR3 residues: CASSFHPSGTRGTDTQYF. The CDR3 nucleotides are TGCGCCAGCAGCTTCCACCCCTCCGGGACTAGGGGCACAGATACGCAGTATTTT.

In DNA, the CDR3 is TGTGCCAGTAGAGCATCCGGGATACTCAATCAGCCCCAGCATTTT. Protein product: CASRASGILNQPQHF. The chain carries TRBV19 and TRBJ1-5; D unclear. V lost 6 bases, J lost 3 bases, and 15 bases lay in between. The germline V gene has CDR1 LNHDA and CDR2 SQIVND (reference sequence). This CDR3 has 15 amino acids.

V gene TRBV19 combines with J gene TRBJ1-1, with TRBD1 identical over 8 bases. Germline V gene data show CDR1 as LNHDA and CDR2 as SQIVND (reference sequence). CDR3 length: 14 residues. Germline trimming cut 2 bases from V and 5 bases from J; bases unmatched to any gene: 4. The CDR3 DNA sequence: TGTGCCAGTAGTATAATAACAGGGGGAACTGAAGCTTTCTTT. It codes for CASSIITGGTEAFF. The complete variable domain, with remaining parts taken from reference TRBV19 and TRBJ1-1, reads DGGITQSPKYLFRKEGQNVTLSCEQNLNHDAMYWYRQDPGQGLRLIYYSQIVNDFQKGDIAEGYSVSREKKESFPLTVTSAQKNPTAFYLCASSIITGGTEAFFGQGTRLTVV.

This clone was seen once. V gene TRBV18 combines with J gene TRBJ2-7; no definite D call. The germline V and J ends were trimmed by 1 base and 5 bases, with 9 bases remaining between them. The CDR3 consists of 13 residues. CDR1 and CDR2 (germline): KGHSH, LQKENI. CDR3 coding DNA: TGTGCCAGCTCACCACTGGCATGGAACGAGCAGTACGTC. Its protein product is CASSPLAWNEQYV.

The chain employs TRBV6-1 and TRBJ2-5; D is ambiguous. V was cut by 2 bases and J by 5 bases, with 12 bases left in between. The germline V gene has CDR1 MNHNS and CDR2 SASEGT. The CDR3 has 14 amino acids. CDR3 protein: CASSEPPSAETQYF. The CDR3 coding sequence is TGTGCCAGCAGTGAACCTCCCTCGGCCGAGACCCAGTACTTC.

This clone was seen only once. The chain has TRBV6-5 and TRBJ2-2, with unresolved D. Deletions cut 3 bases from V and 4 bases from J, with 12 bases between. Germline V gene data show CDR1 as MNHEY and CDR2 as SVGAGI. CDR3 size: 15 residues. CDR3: CASSYRSLGTGELFF. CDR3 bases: TGTGCCAGCAGTTATCGGTCGCTTGGCACCGGGGAGCTGTTTTTT.

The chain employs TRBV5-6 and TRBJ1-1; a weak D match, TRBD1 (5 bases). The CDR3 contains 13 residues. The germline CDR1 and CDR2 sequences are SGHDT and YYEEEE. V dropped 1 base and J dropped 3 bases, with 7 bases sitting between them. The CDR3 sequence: CASSLRGYTEAFF. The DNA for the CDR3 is TGTGCCAGCAGCTTGCGGGGGTACACTGAAGCTTTCTTT. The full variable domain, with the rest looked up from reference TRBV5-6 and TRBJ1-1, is DAGVTQSPTHLIKTRGQQVTLRCSPKSGHDTVSWYQQALGQGPQFIFQYYEEEERQRGNFPDRFSGHQFPNYSSELNVNALLLGDSALYLCASSLRGYTEAFFGQGTRLTVV.

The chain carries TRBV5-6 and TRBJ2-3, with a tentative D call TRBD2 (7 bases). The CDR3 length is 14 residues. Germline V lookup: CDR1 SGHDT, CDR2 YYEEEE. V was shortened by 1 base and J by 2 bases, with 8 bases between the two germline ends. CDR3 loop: CASSLRGATDTQYF. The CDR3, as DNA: TGTGCCAGCAGCTTGCGGGGGGCCACAGATACGCAGTATTTT.

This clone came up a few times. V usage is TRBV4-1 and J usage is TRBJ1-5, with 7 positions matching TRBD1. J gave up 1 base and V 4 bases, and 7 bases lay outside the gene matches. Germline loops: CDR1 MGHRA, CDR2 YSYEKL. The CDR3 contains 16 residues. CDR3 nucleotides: TGCGCCAGCAGCCTGACAGGGAAATTAAGCAATCAGCCCCAGCATTTT. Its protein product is CASSLTGKLSNQPQHF.